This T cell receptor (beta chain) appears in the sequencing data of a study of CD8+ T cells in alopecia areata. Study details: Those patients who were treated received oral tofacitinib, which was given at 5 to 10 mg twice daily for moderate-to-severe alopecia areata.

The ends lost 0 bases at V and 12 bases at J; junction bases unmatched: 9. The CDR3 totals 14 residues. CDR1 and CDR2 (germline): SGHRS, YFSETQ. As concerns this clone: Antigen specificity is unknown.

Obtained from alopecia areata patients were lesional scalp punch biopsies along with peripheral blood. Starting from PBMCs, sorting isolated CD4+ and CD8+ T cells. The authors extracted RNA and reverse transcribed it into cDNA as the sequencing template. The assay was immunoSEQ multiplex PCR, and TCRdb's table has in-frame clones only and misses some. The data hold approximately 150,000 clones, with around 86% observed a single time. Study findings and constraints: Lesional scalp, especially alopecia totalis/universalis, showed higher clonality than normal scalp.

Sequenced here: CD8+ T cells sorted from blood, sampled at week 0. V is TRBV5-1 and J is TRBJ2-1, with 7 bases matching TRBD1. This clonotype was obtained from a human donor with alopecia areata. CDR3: CASSLAGQEDGQFF. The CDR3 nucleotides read TGCGCCAGCAGCTTGGCCGGACAGGAGGATGGGCAGTTCTTC.